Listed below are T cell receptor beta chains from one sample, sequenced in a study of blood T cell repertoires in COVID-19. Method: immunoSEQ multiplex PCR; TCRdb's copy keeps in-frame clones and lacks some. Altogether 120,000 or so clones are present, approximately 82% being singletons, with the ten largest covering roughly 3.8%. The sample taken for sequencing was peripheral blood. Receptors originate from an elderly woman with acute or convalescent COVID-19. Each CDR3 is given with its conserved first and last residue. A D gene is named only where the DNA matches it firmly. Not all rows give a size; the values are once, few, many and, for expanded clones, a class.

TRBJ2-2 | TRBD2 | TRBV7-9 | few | CASSLALAGGPRTGELFF | TGTGCCAGCAGCTTAGCACTAGCGGGGGGGCCTCGGACCGGGGAGCTGTTTTTT
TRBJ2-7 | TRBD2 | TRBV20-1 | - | CSASVAGGGYEQYF | TGCAGTGCTAGTGTGGCGGGAGGGGGCTACGAGCAGTACTTC
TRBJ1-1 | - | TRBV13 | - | CASSQRVREGVNTEAFF | TGTGCCAGCAGCCAACGAGTTAGAGAGGGAGTTAACACTGAAGCTTTCTTT
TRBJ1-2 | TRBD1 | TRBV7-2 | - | CASSPSTGSRGYTF | TGTGCCAGCAGCCCTTCGACAGGGAGTCGTGGCTACACCTTC
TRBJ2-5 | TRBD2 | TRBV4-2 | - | CASSQGTSGTWGETQYF | TGTGCCAGCAGCCAAGGGACTAGCGGGACTTGGGGTGAGACCCAGTACTTC
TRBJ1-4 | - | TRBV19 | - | CASKSLGGANEKLFF | TGTGCCAGTAAATCCCTAGGGGGGGCTAATGAAAAACTGTTTTTT
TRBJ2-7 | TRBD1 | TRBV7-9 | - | CASSARPGTGVYEQYF | TGTGCCAGCAGCGCTAGGCCTGGGACAGGGGTCTACGAGCAGTACTTC
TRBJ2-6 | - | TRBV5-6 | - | CASSLIEAGANVLTF | TGTGCCAGCAGCTTGATAGAGGCTGGGGCCAACGTCCTGACTTTC
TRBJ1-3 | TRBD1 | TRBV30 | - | CAWSVTGGSGNTIYF | TGTGCCTGGAGTGTAACAGGGGGCTCTGGAAACACCATATATTTT
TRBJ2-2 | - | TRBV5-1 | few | CASSLGSTGELFF | TGCGCCAGCAGCTTGGGTTCTACTGGGGAGCTGTTTTTT
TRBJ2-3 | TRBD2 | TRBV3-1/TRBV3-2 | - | CASSLTSGPTDTQYF | TGTGCCAGCAGCCTGACTAGCGGGCCCACAGATACGCAGTATTTT
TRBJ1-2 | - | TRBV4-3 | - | CASSQTHGEGAYGYTF | TGCGCCAGCAGCCAAACCCACGGAGAGGGCGCCTATGGCTACACCTTC
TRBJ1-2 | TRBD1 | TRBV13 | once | CASSKARGQGEF | TGTGCCAGCAGCAAAGCACGAGGACAGGGAGAATTC
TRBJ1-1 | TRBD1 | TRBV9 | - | CASSTTTGGVSEAFF | TGTGCCAGCAGCACGACGACAGGGGGCGTTTCTGAAGCTTTCTTT
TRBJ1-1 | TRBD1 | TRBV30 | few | CAGGTGAFVGTEAFF | TGTGCCGGGGGGACAGGGGCCTTTGTCGGCACTGAAGCTTTCTTT